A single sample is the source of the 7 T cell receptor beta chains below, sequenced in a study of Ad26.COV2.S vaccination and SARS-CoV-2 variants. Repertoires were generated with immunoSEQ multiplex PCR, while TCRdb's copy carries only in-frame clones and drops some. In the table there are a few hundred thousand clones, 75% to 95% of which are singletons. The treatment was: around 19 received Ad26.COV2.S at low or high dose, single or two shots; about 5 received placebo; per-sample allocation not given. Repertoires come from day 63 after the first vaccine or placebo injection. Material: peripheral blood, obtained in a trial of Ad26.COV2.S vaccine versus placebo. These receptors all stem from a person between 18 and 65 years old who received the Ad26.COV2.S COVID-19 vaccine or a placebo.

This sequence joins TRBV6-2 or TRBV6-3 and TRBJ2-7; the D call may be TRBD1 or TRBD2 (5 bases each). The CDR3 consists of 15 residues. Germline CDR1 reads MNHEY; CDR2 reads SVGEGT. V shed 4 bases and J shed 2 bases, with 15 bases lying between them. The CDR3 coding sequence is TGTGCCAGCAGTTTACCCGGGGACCCTACCTACGAGCAGTACTTC. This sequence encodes CASSLPGDPTYEQYF.

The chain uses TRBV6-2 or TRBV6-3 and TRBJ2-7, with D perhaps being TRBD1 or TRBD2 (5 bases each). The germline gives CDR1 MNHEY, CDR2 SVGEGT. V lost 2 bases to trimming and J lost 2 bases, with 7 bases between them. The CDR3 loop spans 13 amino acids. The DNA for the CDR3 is TGTGCCAGCAGTTACGGGACCCCCTACGAGCAGTACTTC. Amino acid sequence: CASSYGTPYEQYF.

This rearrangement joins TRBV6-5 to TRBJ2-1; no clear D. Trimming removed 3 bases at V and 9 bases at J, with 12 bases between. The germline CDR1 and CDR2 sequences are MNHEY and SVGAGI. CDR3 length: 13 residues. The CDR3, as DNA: TGTGCCAGCAGTTATAGGCGTTACCGTGAGCAGTTCTTC. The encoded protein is CASSYRRYREQFF.

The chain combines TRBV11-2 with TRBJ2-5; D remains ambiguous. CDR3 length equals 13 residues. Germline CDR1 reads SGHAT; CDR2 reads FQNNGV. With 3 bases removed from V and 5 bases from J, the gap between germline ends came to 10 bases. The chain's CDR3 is CASSFGWAETQYF. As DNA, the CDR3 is TGTGCCAGCAGCTTTGGGTGGGCGGAGACCCAGTACTTC. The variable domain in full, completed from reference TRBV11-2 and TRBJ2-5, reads EAGVAQSPRYKIIEKRQSVAFWCNPISGHATLYWYQQILGQGPKLLIQFQNNGVVDDSQLPKDRFSAERLKGVDSTLKIQPAKLEDSAVYLCASSFGWAETQYFGPGTRLLVL.

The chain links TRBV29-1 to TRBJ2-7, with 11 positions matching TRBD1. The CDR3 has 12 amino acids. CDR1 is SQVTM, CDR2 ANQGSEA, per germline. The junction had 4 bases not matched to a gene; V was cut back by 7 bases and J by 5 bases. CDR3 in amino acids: CSGTGGTDEQYF. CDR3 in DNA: TGCAGCGGGACAGGGGGCACGGACGAGCAGTACTTC.

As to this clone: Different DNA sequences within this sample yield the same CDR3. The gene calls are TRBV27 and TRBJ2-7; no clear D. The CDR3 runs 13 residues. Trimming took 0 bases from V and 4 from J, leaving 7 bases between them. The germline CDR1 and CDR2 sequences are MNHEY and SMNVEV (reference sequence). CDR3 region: CASSLSGSYEQYF. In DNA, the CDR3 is TGTGCCAGCAGTTTATCGGGGTCTTACGAGCAGTACTTC.

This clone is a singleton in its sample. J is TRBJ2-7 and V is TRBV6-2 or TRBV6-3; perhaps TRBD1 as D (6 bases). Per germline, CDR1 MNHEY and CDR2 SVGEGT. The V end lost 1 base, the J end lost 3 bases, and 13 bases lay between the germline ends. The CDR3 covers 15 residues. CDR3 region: CASSYWDTRNYEQYF. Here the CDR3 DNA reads TGTGCCAGCAGTTACTGGGACACCCGGAACTACGAGCAGTACTTC.